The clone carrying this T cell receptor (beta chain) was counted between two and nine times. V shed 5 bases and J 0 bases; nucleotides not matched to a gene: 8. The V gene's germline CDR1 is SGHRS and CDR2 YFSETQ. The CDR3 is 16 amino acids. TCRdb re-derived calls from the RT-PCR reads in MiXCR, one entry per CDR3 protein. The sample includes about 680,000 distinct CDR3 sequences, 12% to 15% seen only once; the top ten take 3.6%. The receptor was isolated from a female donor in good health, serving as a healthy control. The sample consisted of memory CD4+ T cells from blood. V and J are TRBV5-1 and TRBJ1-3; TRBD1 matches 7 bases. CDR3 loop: CASRPGTAVSGNTIYF. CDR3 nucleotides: TGCGCCAGCAGGCCCGGGACAGCCGTCTCTGGAAACACCATATATTTT.